This TCR beta chain was identified in a study of T cells in Graves' hyperthyroidism and ophthalmopathy. Germline V lookup: CDR1 SNHLY, CDR2 FYNNEI. The CDR3 consists of 15 residues. Trimming stripped 7 bases from V and 0 bases from J, with 13 bases between. From RNA transcripts, TCR beta CDR3 regions were amplified. The HTBI set primed first-round TCR CDR3 RT-PCR. MiXCR, applied by TCRdb to the multiplex PCR reads, yields one record per CDR3 protein. The sample shows over 400,000 distinct CDR3 sequences, 20% to 25% of them seen only once. Sequencing was done on a sample of blood. The sequence was obtained from a woman between 65 and 79 years old with Graves' ophthalmopathy. The V call is TRBV2, the J call TRBJ2-1; a possible D gene is TRBD1 (6 bases). The CDR3 DNA follows: TGTGCCAGCAAGTGGGGGACAAGCTCCTACAATGAGCAGTTCTTC. Translated, it gives CASKWGTSSYNEQFF.